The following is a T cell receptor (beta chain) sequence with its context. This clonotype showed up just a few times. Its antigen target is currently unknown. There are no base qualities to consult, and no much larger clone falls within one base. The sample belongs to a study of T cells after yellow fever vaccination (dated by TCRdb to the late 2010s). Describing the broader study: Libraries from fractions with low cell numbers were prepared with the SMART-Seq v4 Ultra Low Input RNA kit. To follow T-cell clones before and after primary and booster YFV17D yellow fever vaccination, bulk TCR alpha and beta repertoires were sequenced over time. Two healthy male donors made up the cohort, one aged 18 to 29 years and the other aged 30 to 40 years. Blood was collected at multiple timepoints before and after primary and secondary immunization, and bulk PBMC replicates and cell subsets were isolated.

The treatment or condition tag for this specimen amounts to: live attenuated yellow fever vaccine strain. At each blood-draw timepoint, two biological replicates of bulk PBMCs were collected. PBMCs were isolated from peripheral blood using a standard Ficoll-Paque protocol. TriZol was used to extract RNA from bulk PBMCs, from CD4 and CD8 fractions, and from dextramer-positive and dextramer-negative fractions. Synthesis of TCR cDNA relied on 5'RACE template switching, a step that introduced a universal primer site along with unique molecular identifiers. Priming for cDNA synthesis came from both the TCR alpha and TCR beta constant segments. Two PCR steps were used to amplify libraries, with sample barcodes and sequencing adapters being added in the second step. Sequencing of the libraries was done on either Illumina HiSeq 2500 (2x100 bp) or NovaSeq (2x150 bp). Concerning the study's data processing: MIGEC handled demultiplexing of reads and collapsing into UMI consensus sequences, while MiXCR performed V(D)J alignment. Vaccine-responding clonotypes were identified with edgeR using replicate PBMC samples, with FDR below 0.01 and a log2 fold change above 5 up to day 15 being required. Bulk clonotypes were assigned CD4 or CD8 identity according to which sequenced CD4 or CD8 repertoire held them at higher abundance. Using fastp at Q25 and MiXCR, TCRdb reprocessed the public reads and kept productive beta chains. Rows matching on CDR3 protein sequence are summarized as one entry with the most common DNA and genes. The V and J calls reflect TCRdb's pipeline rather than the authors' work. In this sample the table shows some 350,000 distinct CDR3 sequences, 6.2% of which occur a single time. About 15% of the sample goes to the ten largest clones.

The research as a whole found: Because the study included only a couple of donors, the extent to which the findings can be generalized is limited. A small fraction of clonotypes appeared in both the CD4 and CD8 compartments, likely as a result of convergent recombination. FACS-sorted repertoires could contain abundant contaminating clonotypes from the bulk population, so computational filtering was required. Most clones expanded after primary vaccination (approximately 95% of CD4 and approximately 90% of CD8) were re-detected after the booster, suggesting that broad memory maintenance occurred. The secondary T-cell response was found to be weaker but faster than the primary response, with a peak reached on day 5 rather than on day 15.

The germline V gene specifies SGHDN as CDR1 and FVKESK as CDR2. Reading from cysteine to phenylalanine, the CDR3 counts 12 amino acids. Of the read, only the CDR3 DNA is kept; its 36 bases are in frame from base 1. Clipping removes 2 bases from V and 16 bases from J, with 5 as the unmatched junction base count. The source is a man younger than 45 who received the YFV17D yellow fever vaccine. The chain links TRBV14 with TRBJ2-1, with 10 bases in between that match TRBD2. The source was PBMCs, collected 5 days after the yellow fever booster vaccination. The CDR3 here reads CASSQIAGGTFF. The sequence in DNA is TGTGCCAGCAGCCAAATAGCGGGAGGAACATTCTTC.